This T cell receptor (beta chain) stems from a study of beta chain features in type 1 diabetes. Study as a whole: No age, gender or cell yield differences were seen between patients and healthy donors. The samples had around 98 million sorted cells examined in all.

CDR1 and CDR2 (germline): SGHAT, FQDESV (reference sequence). V dropped 0 bases and J dropped 7 bases, with 7 bases sitting between them. CDR3 length: 13 amino acids. This clone was counted a few times. Its antigen remains unknown. Investigators reverse transcribed all isolated RNA, so they sequenced expressed TCRB transcripts. Clones were sequenced by immunoSEQ multiplex PCR, and TCRdb holds only the in-frame ones, with some missing. Counted here are 500,000 to 700,000 clones, around 15% occurring once; the ten biggest clones make up 0.09% to 0.095%. Points from the study as a whole: Junctions at VDJ sites from type 1 diabetes patients had fewer insertions and more deletions. Type 1 diabetes patients had TCRB CDR3s that were shorter (moderately but significantly so) in all four CD4+ subsets.

This rearrangement joins TRBV11-1 to TRBJ2-1, with TRBD2 as a possible D gene (5 bases). The clonotype originates from a man between 18 and 29 years old in good health. Sequenced sample: naive CD4+ T cells from blood. The CDR3 DNA sequence: TGTGCCAGCAGCTTAGCGGGAGCTAATGAGCAGTTCTTC. It yields the protein CASSLAGANEQFF. Looking up the rest from reference TRBV11-1 and TRBJ2-1 gives the full variable domain: EAEVAQSPRYKITEKSQAVAFWCDPISGHATLYWYRQILGQGPELLVQFQDESVVDDSQLPKDRFSAERLKGVDSTLKIQPAELGDSAMYLCASSLAGANEQFFGPGTRLTVL.